A few counts support the clone carrying this T cell receptor (beta chain). Its cognate antigen is unknown. This sample stems from a study of T cells after yellow fever vaccination. Across the study: The SMART-Seq v4 Ultra Low Input method served to prepare the low-cell-number fractions.

Study-level results: Reappearing after the booster were most of the clones from primary vaccination (about 96% CD4, 85% to 90% CD8). Across the CD4 and CD8 compartments, a small share of clonotypes was present in both.

Each CDR3 protein is one row after TCRdb ran MiXCR on the 5' RACE reads. The profile shows hundreds of thousands of distinct CDR3 sequences, approximately 13% of them singletons. V shed 5 bases, J shed 3 bases, and the junction held 5 bases outside the gene matches. The CDR3 is 13 amino acids. CDR1 and CDR2 from the germline V gene are SQVTM and ANQGSEA. This specimen was PBMCs, taken on the day of the yellow fever booster vaccination. This TCR came from a man between 25 and 39 years old who received the YFV17D yellow fever vaccine. This chain joins TRBV29-1 and TRBJ2-7; 9 bases agree with TRBD1. CDR3 amino acids: CSVSSGQGYEQYF. CDR3 nucleotide sequence: TGCAGCGTTTCGTCGGGACAGGGCTACGAGCAGTACTTC.